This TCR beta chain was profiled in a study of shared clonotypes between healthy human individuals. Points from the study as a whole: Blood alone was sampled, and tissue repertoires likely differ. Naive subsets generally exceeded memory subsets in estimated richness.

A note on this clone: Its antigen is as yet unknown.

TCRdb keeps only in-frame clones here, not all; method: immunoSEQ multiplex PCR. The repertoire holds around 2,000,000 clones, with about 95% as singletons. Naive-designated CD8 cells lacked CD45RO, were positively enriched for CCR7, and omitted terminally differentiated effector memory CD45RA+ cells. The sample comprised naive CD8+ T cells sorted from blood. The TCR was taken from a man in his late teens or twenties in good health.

The CDR3: CTSSLLPGGQETQYF. CDR3 sequence (DNA): TGCACCAGCAGCCTTTTGCCGGGGGGGCAAGAGACCCAGTACTTC. The V gene is TRBV1, the J gene TRBJ2-5; the table gives TRBD2 as D, unverified against the DNA. TRBV1 has pseudogene status. The CDR3 spans 15 residues.